The 2 T cell receptor beta chains given below trace back to one sample, sequenced in a study of Ad26.COV2.S vaccination and SARS-CoV-2 variants. Documented treatment: approximately 18 received Ad26.COV2.S at low or high dose, single or two shots; about 5 received placebo; per-sample allocation not given. Sampling took place 63 days after the first vaccine or placebo injection. Using immunoSEQ multiplex PCR, the repertoire was profiled, and TCRdb retains in-frame clones only, with some absent. The sample contains 400,000 to 450,000 clones, approximately 92% of which appear only once. Source: peripheral blood, taken in a trial of Ad26.COV2.S vaccine versus placebo. The origin of the receptors is a person aged 18-65 years who received the Ad26.COV2.S COVID-19 vaccine or a placebo.

This rearrangement joins TRBV11-2 to TRBJ2-3; either TRBD1 or TRBD2 may supply D (5 bases each). In germline, CDR1 is SGHAT, CDR2 FQNNGV. CDR3 size: 13 residues. V lost 3 bases to trimming and J lost 2 bases, with 6 bases between them. CDR3 DNA: TGTGCCAGCAGCTTGGGACCCACAGATACGCAGTATTTT. It is translated as CASSLGPTDTQYF. The full variable domain, completed using reference TRBV11-2 and TRBJ2-3, is EAGVAQSPRYKIIEKRQSVAFWCNPISGHATLYWYQQILGQGPKLLIQFQNNGVVDDSQLPKDRFSAERLKGVDSTLKIQPAKLEDSAVYLCASSLGPTDTQYFGPGTRLTVL.

The chain links TRBV7-9 to TRBJ2-7; TRBD1 matches 8 bases. Germline loops: CDR1 SEHNR, CDR2 FQNEAQ (reference sequence). Trimming took 5 bases from V and 2 from J; bases not matched to a gene: 5. The CDR3 is 14 amino acids. CDR3 sequence (DNA): TGTGCCAGCAGCCCGGGACAGGCTACCTACGAGCAGTACTTC. Translation: CASSPGQATYEQYF. The variable domain in full, completed from reference TRBV7-9 and TRBJ2-7, reads DTGVSQNPRHKITKRGQNVTFRCDPISEHNRLYWYRQTLGQGPEFLTYFQNEAQLEKSRLLSDRFSAERPKGSFSTLEIQRTEQGDSAMYLCASSPGQATYEQYFGPGTRLTVT.